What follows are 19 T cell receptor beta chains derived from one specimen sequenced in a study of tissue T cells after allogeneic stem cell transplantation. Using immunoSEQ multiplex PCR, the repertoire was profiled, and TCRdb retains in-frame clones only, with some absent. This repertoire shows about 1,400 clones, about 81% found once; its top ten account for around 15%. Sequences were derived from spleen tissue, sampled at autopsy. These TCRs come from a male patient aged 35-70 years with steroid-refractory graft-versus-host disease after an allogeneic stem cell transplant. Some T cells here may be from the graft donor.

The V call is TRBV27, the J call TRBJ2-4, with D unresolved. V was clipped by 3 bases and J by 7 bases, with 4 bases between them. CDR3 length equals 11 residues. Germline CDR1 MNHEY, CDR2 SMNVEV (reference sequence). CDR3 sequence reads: CASSFANIQYF. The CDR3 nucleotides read TGTGCCAGCAGTTTCGCGAACATTCAGTACTTC.

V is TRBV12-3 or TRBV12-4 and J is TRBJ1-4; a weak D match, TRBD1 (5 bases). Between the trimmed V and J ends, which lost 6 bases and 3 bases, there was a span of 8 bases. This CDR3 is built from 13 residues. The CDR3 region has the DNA TGTGCCAGCAGCAGGGATCCTAATGAAAAACTGTTTTTT. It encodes CASSRDPNEKLFF.

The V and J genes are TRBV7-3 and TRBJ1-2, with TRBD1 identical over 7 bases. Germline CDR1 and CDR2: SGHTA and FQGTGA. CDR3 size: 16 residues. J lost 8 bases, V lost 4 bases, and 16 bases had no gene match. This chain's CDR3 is CASSSHSGQDKGGYTF. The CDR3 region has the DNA TGTGCCAGCAGCTCCCACTCAGGACAGGACAAAGGGGGCTACACCTTC.

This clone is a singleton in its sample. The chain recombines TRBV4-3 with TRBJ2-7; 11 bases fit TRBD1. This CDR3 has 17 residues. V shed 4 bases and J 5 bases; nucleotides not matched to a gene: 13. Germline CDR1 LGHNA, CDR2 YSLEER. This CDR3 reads CASSLDYPGTGGHEQYF. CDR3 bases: TGCGCCAGCAGCCTTGACTACCCCGGGACAGGGGGACACGAGCAGTACTTC.

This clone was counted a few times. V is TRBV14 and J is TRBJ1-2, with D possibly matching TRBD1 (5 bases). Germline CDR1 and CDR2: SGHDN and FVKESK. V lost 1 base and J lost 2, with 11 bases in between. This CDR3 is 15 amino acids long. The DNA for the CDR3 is TGTGCCAGCAGCCAAGTGTCCGGGGGAAACTATGGCTACACCTTC. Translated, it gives CASSQVSGGNYGYTF. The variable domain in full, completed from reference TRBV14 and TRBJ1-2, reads EAGVTQFPSHSVIEKGQTVTLRCDPISGHDNLYWYRRVMGKEIKFLLHFVKESKQDESGMPNNRFLAERTGGTYSTLKVQPAELEDSGVYFCASSQVSGGNYGYTFGSGTRLTVV.

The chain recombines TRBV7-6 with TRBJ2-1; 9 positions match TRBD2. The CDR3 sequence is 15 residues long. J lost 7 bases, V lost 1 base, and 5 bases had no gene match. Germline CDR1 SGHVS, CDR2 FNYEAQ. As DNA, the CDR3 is TGTGCCAGCAGCTTAGTGGCGGGGGGGTTAAATGAGCAGTTCTTC. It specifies CASSLVAGGLNEQFF.

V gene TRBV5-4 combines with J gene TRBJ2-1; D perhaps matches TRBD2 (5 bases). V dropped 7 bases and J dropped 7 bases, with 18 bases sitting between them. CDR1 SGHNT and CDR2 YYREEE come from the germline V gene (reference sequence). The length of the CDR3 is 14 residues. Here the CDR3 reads CASLYEGVENEQFF. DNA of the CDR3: TGTGCCAGCCTGTACGAGGGTGTGGAGAATGAGCAGTTCTTC. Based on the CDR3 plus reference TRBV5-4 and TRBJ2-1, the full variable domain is ETGVTQSPTHLIKTRGQQVTLRCSSQSGHNTVSWYQQALGQGPQFIFQYYREEENGRGNFPPRFSGLQFPNYSSELNVNALELDDSALYLCASLYEGVENEQFFGPGTRLTVL.

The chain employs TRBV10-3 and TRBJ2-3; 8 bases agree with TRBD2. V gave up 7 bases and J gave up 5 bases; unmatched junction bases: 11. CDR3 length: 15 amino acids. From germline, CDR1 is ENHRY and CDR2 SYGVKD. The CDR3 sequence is CAIMGSGGPGDTQYF. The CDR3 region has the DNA TGTGCCATCATGGGTTCGGGGGGGCCGGGAGATACGCAGTATTTT.

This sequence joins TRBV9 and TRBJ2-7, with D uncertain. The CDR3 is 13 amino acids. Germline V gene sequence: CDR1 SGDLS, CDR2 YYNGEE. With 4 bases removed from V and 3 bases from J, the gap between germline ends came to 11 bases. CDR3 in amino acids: CASSSAPIYEQYF. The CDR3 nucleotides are TGTGCCAGCAGCTCGGCCCCGATCTACGAGCAGTACTTC.

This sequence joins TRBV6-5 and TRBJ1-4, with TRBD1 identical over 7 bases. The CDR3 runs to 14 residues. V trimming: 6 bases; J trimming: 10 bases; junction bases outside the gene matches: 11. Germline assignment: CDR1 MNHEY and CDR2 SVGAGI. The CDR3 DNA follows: TGTGCCAGCAGCCACGCGACAGGGTGGGGAAAACTGTTTTTT. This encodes CASSHATGWGKLFF.

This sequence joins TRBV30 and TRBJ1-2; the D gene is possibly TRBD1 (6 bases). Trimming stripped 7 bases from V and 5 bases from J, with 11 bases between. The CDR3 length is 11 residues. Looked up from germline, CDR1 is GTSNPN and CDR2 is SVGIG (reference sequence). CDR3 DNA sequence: TGTGCCTCAGGGGCGGAATATGGCTACACCTTC. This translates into CASGAEYGYTF.

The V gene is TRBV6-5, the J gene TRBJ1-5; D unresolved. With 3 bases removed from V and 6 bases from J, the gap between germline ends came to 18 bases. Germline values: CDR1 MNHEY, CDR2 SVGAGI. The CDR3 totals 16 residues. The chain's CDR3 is CASSYVAGRVFQPQHF. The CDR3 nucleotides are TGTGCCAGCAGTTATGTGGCGGGAAGGGTGTTTCAGCCCCAGCATTTT.

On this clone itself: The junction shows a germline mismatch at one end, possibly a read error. DNA for the CDR3: TGCGCCAGCAGCTTGGGCGGATTCGGCCACTTC. Amino acids: CASSLGGFGHF. The rearrangement uses TRBV5-1 and TRBJ2-5, with D unclear. CDR3 length: 11 amino acids. Germline lookup yields CDR1 SGHRS and CDR2 YFSETQ.

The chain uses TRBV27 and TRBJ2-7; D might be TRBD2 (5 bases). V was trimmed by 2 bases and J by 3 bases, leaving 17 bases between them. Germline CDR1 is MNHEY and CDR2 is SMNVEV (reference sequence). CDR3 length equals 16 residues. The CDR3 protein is CASSLSPGPRVYEQYF. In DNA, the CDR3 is TGTGCCAGCAGTTTAAGCCCAGGACCGAGGGTCTACGAGCAGTACTTC.

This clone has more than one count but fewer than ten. The CDR3 spells CASSPLAETQYF. CDR3 in DNA: TGTGCCAGCAGCCCCCTGGCCGAGACCCAGTACTTC. This chain uses TRBV7-2 with TRBJ2-5, with D unresolved. From germline, CDR1 is SGHTA and CDR2 FQGNSA. V was pared by 5 bases and J by 5 bases, with 9 bases between. The CDR3 is 12 residues long.

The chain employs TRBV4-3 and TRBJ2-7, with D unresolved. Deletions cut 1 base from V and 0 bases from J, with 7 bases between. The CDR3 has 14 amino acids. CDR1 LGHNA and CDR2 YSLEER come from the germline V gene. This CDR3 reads CASSQVSASYEQYF. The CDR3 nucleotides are TGCGCCAGCAGCCAAGTAAGTGCCTCCTACGAGCAGTACTTC.

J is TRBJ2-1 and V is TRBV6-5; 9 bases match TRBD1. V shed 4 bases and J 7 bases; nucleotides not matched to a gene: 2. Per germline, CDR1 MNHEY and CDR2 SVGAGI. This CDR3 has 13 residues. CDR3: CASSSTGGNEQFF. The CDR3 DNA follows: TGTGCCAGCAGTTCGACAGGGGGGAATGAGCAGTTCTTC.

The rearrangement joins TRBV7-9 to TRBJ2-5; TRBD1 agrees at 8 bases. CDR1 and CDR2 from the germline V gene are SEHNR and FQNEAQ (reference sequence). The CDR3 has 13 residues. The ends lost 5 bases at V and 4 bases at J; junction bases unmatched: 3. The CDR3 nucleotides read TGTGCCAGCAGCCGACAGGGGCGAGAGACCCAGTACTTC. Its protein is CASSRQGRETQYF. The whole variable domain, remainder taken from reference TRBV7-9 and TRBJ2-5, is DTGVSQNPRHKITKRGQNVTFRCDPISEHNRLYWYRQTLGQGPEFLTYFQNEAQLEKSRLLSDRFSAERPKGSFSTLEIQRTEQGDSAMYLCASSRQGRETQYFGPGTRLLVL.

In DNA, the CDR3 is TGTGCCATCGGGGGGAGCTCCTATAATTCACCCCTCCACTTT. It translates to CAIGGSSYNSPLHF. The rearrangement uses TRBV6-5 and TRBJ1-6, with D possibly TRBD1 on 5 matching bases. The CDR3 contains 14 residues. V lost 10 bases to trimming and J lost 0 bases, with 10 bases between them. CDR1 and CDR2 (germline): MNHEY, SVGAGI.